Sequencing of this T cell receptor (beta chain) was carried out in a study of T cell repertoires in cytomegalovirus infection. This clonotype was found a few times. TCRdb ran MiXCR on the reads and lists one entry per CDR3 protein. The sample records about 240,000 distinct CDR3 sequences, 9% to 15% being singletons. The germline V gene encodes CDR1 SQVTM and CDR2 ANQGSEA. The CDR3 contains 13 residues. V was clipped by 3 bases and J by 4 bases, with 12 bases between them. This sequence originates from a human donor in good health (CMV status not recorded). Some clones in this sample may be carry-over from other donors' samples. The chain has TRBV29-1 and TRBJ1-2, with D possibly matching TRBD1 (5 bases). The sequenced material came from PBMCs. The CDR3 spells CSVDIGAGYGYTF. The DNA of the CDR3 is TGCAGCGTTGACATCGGGGCTGGCTATGGCTACACCTTC.